This T cell receptor (beta chain) was captured in a study of metastatic and nonmetastatic thyroid tumors. As for the study in general: Both malignant and benign thyroid patients supplied peripheral blood and tumor or nodule tissue samples, across which the repertoires of these patients were then compared.

Among the patients, none had received any treatment before thyroid surgery. TCRdb re-called the PCR reads via MiXCR. The repertoire holds 50,000 to 65,000 clones, with approximately 4% as singletons. Points on this clone: Its antigen is currently unknown.

Study-wide points: In blood and tumor, TCR beta diversity was reportedly significantly higher in malignant thyroid tumors than in benign nodules.

Sequenced material: blood. This TCR was recovered from a female donor with papillary thyroid cancer or a benign thyroid nodule (not recorded which). Some clones in this sample may be carry-over from other donors' samples.

The CDR3 here is CASRLGGSSYEQYF. CDR3 DNA: TGTGCCAGTCGCCTGGGGGGGAGCTCCTACGAGCAGTACTTC. This chain joins TRBV12-3 or TRBV12-4 and TRBJ2-7; 7 nucleotides agree with TRBD2. The CDR3 extends over 14 amino acids. J was trimmed by 0 bases and V by 9 bases; bases with no gene match: 8.